These 19 T cell receptor beta chains were all obtained from the same sample, sequenced in a study of OX40 agonist ivuxolimab in advanced cancers. Profiled with immunoSEQ multiplex PCR; TCRdb holds only in-frame clones, not every one. The sample holds about 100,000 clones, approximately 95% seen once. Sequencing used CD4+ or CD8+ T cells sorted from blood, obtained in a trial of the OX40 agonist ivuxolimab. The receptors derive from an adult with an advanced solid tumor such as melanoma, head and neck, liver or kidney cancer.

The chain links TRBV28 to TRBJ2-7; D ambiguous. CDR1 and CDR2 from the germline V gene are MDHEN and SYDVKM. V was shortened by 5 bases and J by 3 bases, with 8 bases between the two germline ends. CDR3 size: 12 residues. In DNA form, the CDR3 reads TGTGCCAGCAGTGACCGCGTCTACGAGCAGTACTTC. Translated, it gives CASSDRVYEQYF.

The chain employs TRBV18 and TRBJ2-7; 9 positions agree with TRBD1. CDR3 size: 14 residues. In germline, CDR1 is KGHSH, CDR2 LQKENI. V trimming: 6 bases; J trimming: 5 bases; junction bases outside the gene matches: 8. The CDR3 loop reads CASSRGTGWDEQYF. The DNA for the CDR3 is TGTGCCAGCTCCCGCGGGACAGGGTGGGACGAGCAGTACTTC.

The rearrangement joins TRBV7-2 to TRBJ2-1; 8 bases align to TRBD2. With 0 bases clipped from V and 5 bases from J, the junction kept 3 bases outside the gene matches. The CDR3 contains 15 residues. Looked up from germline, CDR1 is SGHTA and CDR2 is FQGNSA. CDR3 loop: CASSLATSVNNEQFF. The DNA of the CDR3 is TGTGCCAGCAGCTTAGCGACTAGCGTAAACAATGAGCAGTTCTTC. The full variable domain, with the rest looked up from reference TRBV7-2 and TRBJ2-1, is GAGVSQSPSNKVTEKGKDVELRCDPISGHTALYWYRQSLGQGLEFLIYFQGNSAPDKSGLPSDRFSAERTGGSVSTLTIQRTQQEDSAVYLCASSLATSVNNEQFFGPGTRLTVL.

CDR3 region: CASSEVSYTF. The CDR3 DNA sequence: TGTGCCAGCAGTGAGGTTAGCTACACCTTC. The chain carries TRBV2 and TRBJ1-2, with D unresolved. V lost 3 bases and J lost 9, with 5 bases in between. CDR1 and CDR2 from the germline V gene are SNHLY and FYNNEI. There are 10 residues in the CDR3.

V usage is TRBV5-4 and J usage is TRBJ2-7; 11 bases are a match to TRBD1. Per the germline V gene, CDR1 is SGHNT and CDR2 is YYREEE (reference sequence). The V and J ends lost 3 bases and 6 bases, in that order; junction bases with no gene match: 5. CDR3 length equals 14 residues. The DNA for the CDR3 is TGTGCCAGCAGCTCTCCCGGGACAGGGGGCGAGCAGTACTTC. This codes for CASSSPGTGGEQYF.

The rearrangement joins TRBV7-9 to TRBJ1-2; unclear D gene. V gave up 5 bases and J gave up 1 base, with 8 bases separating them. This CDR3 is built from 13 residues. Germline CDR1 is SEHNR and CDR2 is FQNEAQ (reference sequence). The CDR3 loop is CASSTGGNYGYTF. The CDR3 bases are TGTGCCAGCAGCACCGGAGGTAACTATGGCTACACCTTC.

The chain couples TRBV18 to TRBJ1-1; no firm D call. Germline assignment: CDR1 KGHSH and CDR2 LQKENI. CDR3 size: 15 residues. The germline V and J ends were trimmed by 1 base and 1 base, with 10 bases remaining between them. Here the CDR3 reads CASSPLRVENTEAFF. CDR3 bases: TGTGCCAGCTCACCACTACGAGTTGAGAACACTGAAGCTTTCTTT. The entire variable domain, with the rest obtained from reference TRBV18 and TRBJ1-1, is as follows: NAGVMQNPRHLVRRRGQEARLRCSPMKGHSHVYWYRQLPEEGLKFMVYLQKENIIDESGMPKERFSAEFPKEGPSILRIQQVVRGDSAAYFCASSPLRVENTEAFFGQGTRLTVV.

The rearrangement joins TRBV5-1 to TRBJ1-2, with 7 bases that match TRBD1. The V segment lost 1 base and the J segment 4 bases; nucleotides outside the gene matches: 10. The CDR3 runs 16 residues. Per germline, CDR1 SGHRS and CDR2 YFSETQ. Here the CDR3 DNA reads TGCGCCAGCAGCTTGAATGTCCCAGGGGGGGGCTATGGCTACACCTTC. This codes for CASSLNVPGGGYGYTF.

In regard to this clone: This CDR3 is also generated by other DNA sequences in the sample. The gene calls are TRBV5-6 and TRBJ1-3, with D unclear. Germline loops: CDR1 SGHDT, CDR2 YYEEEE. This CDR3 is built from 13 residues. V gave up 4 bases and J gave up 4 bases, with 9 bases separating them. CDR3 DNA sequence: TGTGCCAGCAGCACCGGGCGAGGAAACACCATATATTTT. Encoded protein: CASSTGRGNTIYF.

This chain links TRBV2 with TRBJ2-7, with 11 positions matching TRBD1. The V and J ends lost 6 bases and 2 bases, in that order; junction bases with no gene match: 0. This CDR3 is 13 amino acids long. Germline-derived CDR1 and CDR2 are SNHLY and FYNNEI. The CDR3, as DNA: TGTGCCAGCAGGGGACAGGGGGCCTACGAGCAGTACTTC. Protein product: CASRGQGAYEQYF.

This chain joins TRBV6-5 and TRBJ1-1, with a weak D call TRBD1 (6 bases). Trimming stripped 2 bases from V and 5 bases from J, with 18 bases between. The CDR3 is 16 amino acids. Germline-derived CDR1 and CDR2 are MNHEY and SVGAGI. CDR3 residues: CASSYRGAKIWTEAFF. CDR3 sequence (DNA): TGTGCCAGCAGTTACCGGGGGGCAAAGATTTGGACTGAAGCTTTCTTT.

This chain connects TRBV10-1 to TRBJ2-1; no definite D call. The CDR3 covers 15 residues. Germline CDR1 is WNHNN and CDR2 is SYGVQD (reference sequence). V lost 2 bases and J 0 bases, leaving 8 bases between the germline ends. The CDR3 nucleotides read TGCGCCAGCAGTGAGGGACGGTTCTCCTACAATGAGCAGTTCTTC. Protein product: CASSEGRFSYNEQFF.

This clone has only a few counts. The chain combines TRBV7-2 with TRBJ1-5; the D is unclear. V lost 4 bases and J lost 9, with 10 bases in between. The CDR3 has 12 residues. Per germline, CDR1 SGHTA and CDR2 FQGNSA. This chain's CDR3 is CASSSTARPQHF. The CDR3 DNA sequence: TGTGCCAGCAGCTCGACCGCGCGGCCCCAGCATTTT.

The rearrangement links TRBV19 to TRBJ1-1; possible D gene TRBD1, 6 bases. The CDR3 is 13 amino acids. V lost 5 bases, J lost 6 bases, and 13 bases lay in between. Germline V gene lookup returns CDR1 LNHDA and CDR2 SQIVND (reference sequence). The CDR3 nucleotides read TGTGCCAGTAGTGTGGGAGGGGGGTCTGAAGCTTTCTTT. It yields the protein CASSVGGGSEAFF.

Here the CDR3 DNA reads TGTGCCAGTAGTCCCGGGTACTCTGGGGCCAACGTCCTGACTTTC. Protein: CASSPGYSGANVLTF. This chain connects TRBV19 to TRBJ2-6; D uncertain. Trimming took off 5 bases at V and 0 bases at J, with 8 bases between the two ends. Germline V gene lookup returns CDR1 LNHDA and CDR2 SQIVND (reference sequence). This CDR3 is 15 amino acids long.

This clone showed up just a few times. The V gene is TRBV19, the J gene TRBJ1-5; no clear D gene. There are 13 residues in the CDR3. Trimming cost V 6 bases and J 5 bases, with 11 bases left between them. Germline V lookup: CDR1 LNHDA, CDR2 SQIVND (reference sequence). Here the CDR3 DNA reads TGTGCCAGTAGCCTGACACCGCATCAGCCCCAGCATTTT. Translated, it gives CASSLTPHQPQHF. The full variable domain, completed using reference TRBV19 and TRBJ1-5, is DGGITQSPKYLFRKEGQNVTLSCEQNLNHDAMYWYRQDPGQGLRLIYYSQIVNDFQKGDIAEGYSVSREKKESFPLTVTSAQKNPTAFYLCASSLTPHQPQHFGDGTRLSIL.

The rearrangement joins TRBV6-4 to TRBJ1-2; TRBD1 aligns across 8 bases. Trimming at V came to 3 bases and at J to 2 bases, leaving 11 bases not matched to a gene. The CDR3 loop spans 17 amino acids. In germline, CDR1 is MRHNA, CDR2 SNTAGT. The CDR3 here is CASSESRGQEMNYGYTF. The CDR3, as DNA: TGTGCCAGCAGTGAATCAAGGGGACAGGAGATGAACTATGGCTACACCTTC.

The gene calls are TRBV29-1 and TRBJ2-1; no definite D call. The V end was cut by 2 bases, the J end by 9 bases, with 14 bases between. The CDR3 totals 13 residues. Germline CDR1 reads SQVTM; CDR2 reads ANQGSEA. CDR3 nucleotide sequence: TGCAGCGTTGAAAAAGTAGTACGGTCTGAGCAGTTCTTC. Translation gives CSVEKVVRSEQFF.

The rearrangement joins TRBV7-2 to TRBJ2-5, with a possible D match to TRBD1 (5 bases). There are 13 residues in the CDR3. With 4 bases removed from V and 5 bases from J, the gap between germline ends came to 11 bases. The V gene's germline CDR1 is SGHTA and CDR2 FQGNSA. The CDR3 sequence: CASSSQGRETQYF. The CDR3 nucleotides read TGTGCCAGCAGCTCCCAGGGCAGGGAGACCCAGTACTTC.